This T cell receptor beta chain was recovered during a study of T cell responses to AZD1222 COVID-19 vaccine. Study-wide findings and caveats: Unmutated variant regions reportedly attract nearly half of all spike-specific TCRs. Recipients of AZD1222 seropositive at baseline numbered only five or six.

Concerning this clone: Its antigen is unknown.

The CDR3 runs 12 residues. The V and J ends lost 7 bases and 3 bases respectively, with 10 bases between them. Germline loops: CDR1 SNHLY, CDR2 FYNNEI. Sequencing was performed with immunoSEQ multiplex PCR; in TCRdb, only in-frame clones are kept and a portion is missing. Here the sample spans about 140,000 clones, more than 85% being singletons. The receptor was isolated from an adult who received the AZD1222 COVID-19 vaccine. V gene TRBV2 combines with J gene TRBJ2-7; D is unresolved. The source was peripheral blood, collected 28 days after the second AZD1222 dose. CDR3 bases: TGTGCCAGCACTTCGGATAGCTACGAGCAGTACTTC. Translation: CASTSDSYEQYF.